This T cell receptor (beta chain) is from a study of blood T cell repertoires in COVID-19. Study-level background: Researchers got acute and convalescent COVID-19 samples from the United States, Italy and Spain.

The germline V gene encodes CDR1 SEHNR and CDR2 FQNEAQ (reference sequence). The V end was cut by 0 bases, the J end by 5 bases, with 17 bases between. The CDR3 is 16 residues long. Here immunoSEQ multiplex PCR was the method, and the copy in TCRdb shows in-frame clones only, minus some. The table lists tens of thousands of clones, about 83% of them singletons. J is TRBJ2-7 and V is TRBV7-9; D possibly corresponds to TRBD2 (5 bases). Sequences were obtained from peripheral blood. This clonotype originated in a man in his thirties or forties with COVID-19, enrolled during active disease. CDR3 nucleotide sequence: TGTGCCAGCAGCTTAGCCCAGACGGGCTTGGAGGACGAGCAGTACTTC. Encoded protein: CASSLAQTGLEDEQYF.